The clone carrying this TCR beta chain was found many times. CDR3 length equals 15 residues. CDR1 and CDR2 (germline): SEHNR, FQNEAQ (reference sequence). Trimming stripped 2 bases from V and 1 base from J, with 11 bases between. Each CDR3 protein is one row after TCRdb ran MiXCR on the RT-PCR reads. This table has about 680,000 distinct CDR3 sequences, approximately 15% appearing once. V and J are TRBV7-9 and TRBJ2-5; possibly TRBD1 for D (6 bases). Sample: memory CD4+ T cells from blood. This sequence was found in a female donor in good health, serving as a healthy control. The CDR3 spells CASSLFPRGQETQYF. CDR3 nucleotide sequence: TGTGCCAGCAGCTTATTTCCCAGGGGCCAAGAGACCCAGTACTTC.